This TCR beta chain was identified in a study of cytomegalovirus exposure and HLA in healthy donors. Unmatched junction bases numbered 12, after V lost 1 base and J lost 5 bases. This CDR3 is built from 19 residues. The germline gives CDR1 SGHRS, CDR2 YFSETQ. A multiplex PCR was run with 60 Vbeta primers and 13 Jbeta primers. TCRdb's table, derived via immunoSEQ multiplex PCR, lists solely in-frame clones and lacks some. Of about 120,000 clones in the sample, about 10% were seen once. This clone was detected only a few times. V usage is TRBV5-1 and J usage is TRBJ2-7, with 16 bases fitting TRBD2. The sequenced material came from PBMCs. This TCR came from a man aged 25 to 45 in good health and CMV-seronegative. The CDR3 sequence: CASSLTGLAGGPGLNEQYF. DNA for the CDR3: TGCGCCAGCAGCTTGACGGGACTAGCGGGAGGGCCGGGTCTAAACGAGCAGTACTTC.